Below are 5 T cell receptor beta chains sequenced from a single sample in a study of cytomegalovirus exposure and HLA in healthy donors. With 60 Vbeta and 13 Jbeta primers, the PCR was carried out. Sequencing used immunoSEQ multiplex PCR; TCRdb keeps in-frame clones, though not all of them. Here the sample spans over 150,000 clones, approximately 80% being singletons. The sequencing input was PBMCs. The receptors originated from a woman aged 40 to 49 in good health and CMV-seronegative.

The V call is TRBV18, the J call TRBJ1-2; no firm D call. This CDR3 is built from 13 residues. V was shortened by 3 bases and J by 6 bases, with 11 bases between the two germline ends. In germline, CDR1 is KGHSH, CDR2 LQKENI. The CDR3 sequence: CASSPAQIHGYTF. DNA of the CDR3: TGTGCCAGCTCACCGGCACAGATCCATGGCTACACCTTC.

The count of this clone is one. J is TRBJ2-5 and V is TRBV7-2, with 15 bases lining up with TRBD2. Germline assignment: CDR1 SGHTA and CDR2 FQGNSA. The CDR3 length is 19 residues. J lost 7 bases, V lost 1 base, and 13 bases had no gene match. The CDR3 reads CASSLGGLAGGPRFGTQYF. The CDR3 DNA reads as TGTGCCAGCAGCTTAGGGGGACTAGCGGGGGGCCCCCGTTTTGGGACCCAGTACTTC.

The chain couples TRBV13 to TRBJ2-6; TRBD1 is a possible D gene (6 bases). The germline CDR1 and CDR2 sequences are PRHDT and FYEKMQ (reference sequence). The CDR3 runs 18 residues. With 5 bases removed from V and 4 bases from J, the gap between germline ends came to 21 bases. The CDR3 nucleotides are TGTGCCAGCAGCCCCACCGAAGGAGCAGGGGAGGGGGCCAACGTCCTGACTTTC. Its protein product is CASSPTEGAGEGANVLTF.

The CDR3 protein is CASSEGGSAAYNEQFF. In DNA, the CDR3 is TGTGCCAGCAGTGAGGGGGGATCGGCCGCCTACAATGAGCAGTTCTTC. The chain employs TRBV25-1 and TRBJ2-1; tentative D call: TRBD2 (6 bases). The CDR3 is made up of 16 amino acids. V lost 3 bases and J 2 bases, leaving 14 bases between the germline ends. The V gene's germline CDR1 is MGHDK and CDR2 SYGVNS.

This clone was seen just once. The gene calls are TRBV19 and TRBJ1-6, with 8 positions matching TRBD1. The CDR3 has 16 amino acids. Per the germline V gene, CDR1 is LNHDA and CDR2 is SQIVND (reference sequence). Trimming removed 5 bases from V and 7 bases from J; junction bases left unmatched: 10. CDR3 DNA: TGTGCCAGTAGTCTGACCCGGACAGGGAAAAATTCACCCCTCCACTTT. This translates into CASSLTRTGKNSPLHF.